This TCR beta chain was profiled in a study of cytomegalovirus exposure and HLA in healthy donors (TCRdb year 2017). For context, the study as a whole: According to an earlier analysis of 587 of the donors, roughly 180 million T cells yielded some 110 million unique TCR beta sequences and approximately 280 Gb of sequence data. Roughly 300 gigabases of sequencing data and approximately 91 million unique TCR sequences made up an early release that covered 500 to 700 HLA-typed donors. About five DR-DQ haplotypes were handled as single units for association and clustering, since linkage in the cohort was strong. The study was designed to test whether signatures of past pathogen exposure could be identified by cataloging public T cell receptors. Using immunosequencing, the study profiled T cell repertoires from roughly 650 subjects and related those repertoires to cytomegalovirus serostatus. In addition to the first cohort of 666 subjects, a separate validation cohort of approximately 110 different subjects was used. Across around 400 genotyped donors of the cohort, an average of approximately 240,000 unique TCR beta nucleotide sequences per donor were sequenced, and approximately 17% of those sequences were non-productive. To decide whether each TCR beta V gene segment behaved as functional or pseudogenic, an earlier analysis of approximately 590 of the donors relied on high-throughput TCR beta sequencing. The number of typed donors differed by locus: about 620-630 for A, B, C, DRB1 and DQB1; about 520 for DQA1; 606 for DPA1; and some 430 for DPB1. A later analysis re-analyzed previously published TCR beta repertoires from roughly 690 donors and added high-resolution HLA genotyping to study TCR occurrence patterns. HLA typing covered class I and class II loci at four-digit resolution. The genetic ancestry cluster associated with self-reported Caucasian donors included roughly 84% of the 398 genotyped donors. Genome-wide SNP genotypes for about 65% of the 666 donors were used in a later genetic analysis, which treated that subset as a discovery cohort. The study combined high-throughput TCR immunosequencing, statistical association of individual TCRs with disease status, and machine learning to predict cytomegalovirus infection status. Every repertoire in the discovery cohort had been generated on one and the same sequencing platform. In the later analysis, no new phenotypic data were used to find candidate immune exposures; instead, reliance was placed on TCR beta sequences and their occurrence across donors. Donor age, sex, ethnicity and CMV serostatus were compiled together with the repertoire data.

A note on this clone: This clone's antigen is unknown.

The CDR3, cysteine through phenylalanine, is 15 amino acids long. Just the 45-base CDR3 DNA is kept, in frame starting at base 1. Taken from the germline V gene (reference sequence), the CDR1 and CDR2 loops are MNHNY and SVGAGI. Trimming at the junction amounts to 4 bases on V and 9 bases on J, and the germline ends lie 16 bases apart. The investigation overall reported the following: The classifier was reported to diagnose cytomegalovirus status with high specificity and sensitivity in both the original and validation cohorts. When HLA alleles, especially DR and DQ, strongly co-occurred, TCR associations were difficult to assign to individual alleles. According to a later analysis, parvovirus B19, influenza, CMV and Epstein-Barr virus appeared linked to several top co-occurrence clusters. The 87-base-pair reads could not distinguish some IMGT-functional V segments, including TRBV6-2 and TRBV6-3, so those segments were excluded. A later analysis found that most CMV-associated TCR beta chains appeared HLA-restricted, with HLA associations seemingly driven largely by CMV exposure. A later genetic analysis reported fewer N-insertions in productive TCRs among donors in an Asian-associated ancestry cluster than the roughly 670-donor mean. Presence/absence analyses assumed roughly uniform sequencing depth across donors, an assumption that may not hold. In a later analysis, HLA-associated TCR beta chains showed more clonal expansion and lower generation probabilities than non-associated chains that were equally common. In vitro tests confirmed that a few of the cytomegalovirus-associated TCR beta chains recognize cytomegalovirus antigens. CMV serostatus was the only immune exposure information available for the cohort. The authors suggested that the approach could potentially be generalized to other disease states and immunological phenotypes. HLA typing was unavailable for some donors at each locus, so association tests used only the typed subset. In an earlier analysis of roughly 560 of the donors, most TCR beta V segments were observed in productive rearrangements about 87% or about 30% of the time, broadly matching IMGT annotations. Linkage disequilibrium might explain the correlated functional status among segregating V segments, but an unknown experimental factor could not be ruled out. The cohort was sequenced for TCR beta chains only, and without alpha or paired-chain data the features that could be detected were limited. A later analysis found that TCR association rates varied across HLA loci, with DRB1 alleles showing the most associated TCRs and HLA-C alleles the fewest. A further reported finding was that TCR beta sequences accurately predicted the HLA-A and HLA-B alleles for most subjects in the first cohort. Because counts were too low, about 15 rarely observed V segments, including chromosome 9 orphons, were left out of the earlier analysis of a few hundred of the donors. A group of highly shared sequence variants was considered likely to be a technical artifact of the sequencing pipeline. At a false discovery rate of 0.05, a later analysis linked about 17,000 TCR beta sequences to specific HLA alleles. A later genetic analysis associated a missense DCLRE1C variant with V-gene and J-gene trimming of TCR beta chains, and an independent cohort replicated the association. In the study, approximately 160 TCR beta chains were listed as associated with cytomegalovirus. Across donors, most TCR sequences were observed very rarely, whereas some public TCRs were present in many individuals.

The cohort consisted of fewer than 700 healthy bone marrow donors. Cohort members were all nominally healthy when sampled, although unrecorded immune exposures were likely present. The donor was CMV seronegative and was included in the group of 352 seronegative cohort members. Each donor provided a peripheral blood sample, and peripheral blood mononuclear cells were used for TCR beta sequencing. The Qiagen DNeasy Blood Extraction Kit was used to extract genomic DNA from the blood cell samples. The library was obtained by the immunoSEQ multiplex PCR assay. For the multiplex PCR, a mixture combining 60 forward primers for TCR Vbeta segments and 13 reverse primers for TCR Jbeta segments was used. Amplification of the CDR3 region of rearranged TCR beta genes was performed with a multiplex PCR assay on genomic DNA. Amplified TCR beta libraries were sequenced as 87-base-pair reads on the Illumina HiSeq System. In the paper's pipeline: Across the 600 to 700 repertoires, a later analysis counted tens of millions of unique TCR beta chains, roughly 11 million of which were shared by at least two donors. To remove PCR and sequencing errors, raw reads were error-corrected and collapsed into unique sequences using a nearest-neighbor algorithm that merged closely related sequences. To assign V, D and J gene segments, CDR3 sequences were aligned to IMGT reference sequences. For a sequence to be retained, a match of at least six nucleotides to both a V gene segment and a J gene segment was required. Rearrangements were called productive when the CDR3 lacked stop codons and stayed in frame with V and J; all others were non-productive. CDR3 was defined according to IMGT convention as the region running from the second conserved V-encoded cysteine to the conserved J-encoded phenylalanine. In an earlier analysis of approximately 500 of the donors, sequences lacking an unambiguous match to a single V gene segment were excluded. An earlier analysis of approximately 590 of the donors called V segments functional above 56.7% productive rearrangements and segregating when the between-donor standard deviation exceeded 5%. To diagnose cytomegalovirus status from the catalog of TCR beta chain sequences, a statistical classification framework was built. V and J gene assignment, in a later analysis, came from comparing TCR nucleotide sequences with IMGT/GENE-DB human TR gene sequences. In a later analysis, CDR3 sequences and most-parsimonious VDJ recombination scenarios were assigned using the TCRdist pipeline. In a later analysis, each TCR beta chain was defined by its CDR3 amino acid sequence together with its V-gene family, and reads lacking a unique V-gene family were excluded. As a way to deal with suspected cross-contamination and a sequencing artifact, a later analysis dropped roughly 600 nucleotide sequences that were highly shared and had low generation probability. In a later analysis, a clonal expansion index for each public chain was calculated from normalized within-repertoire ranks of inferred template counts. In a later analysis, generation probabilities were computed using a VDJ recombination model fitted to out-of-frame rearrangements, and the results were checked against IGoR. A later analysis scored TCR-TCR, TCR-HLA and TCR-CMV co-occurrence with hypergeometric tests, applying a repertoire-size bias correction to TCR pairs. False discovery rates were estimated in a later analysis by permuting HLA or CMV assignments 20 times. In a later analysis, co-occurring TCRs were grouped using DBSCAN, and TCRdist sequence similarity was added for clustering within HLA-allele-positive subsets. Repertoires with fewer than 30,000 or more than 120,000 public chains were left out of co-occurrence clustering, as were about five repertoires with anomalous nucleotide sharing. In its TCRdb copy, this immuneACCESS table keeps in-frame sequences only and misses some clones. Where compared with another copy, unresolved V genes explain less than half of these, and the others have no known cause. Clone size and the V and J calls come from that table; the DNA yielded D and trimming. The record for this sample contains 100,000 to 150,000 clones. Of the sample, roughly 3.5% is held by the ten largest clones.

Sequencing used PBMCs. The V gene is TRBV6-6 and the J gene is TRBJ1-6; the D gene cannot be named for sure. This TCR came from a man aged 18-30 years in good health and CMV-seronegative. This receptor has the CDR3 CASSSTTRGGSPLHF. The sequence in DNA is TGTGCCAGCAGTTCCACGACCCGGGGAGGTTCACCCCTCCACTTT.